These 23 T cell receptor beta chains share one sample of origin, sequenced in a study of molecular identifiers for immune sequencing clone quantification. TCRdb re-called the PCR reads with MiXCR, one entry per CDR3 protein. The sample includes some 89,000 distinct CDR3 sequences, roughly a quarter of them seen just once. The sample comprised naive CD8+ T cells from blood, with Jurkat cell RNA spiked in. Subset: FACS-sorted CD8+CD4-CCR7+CD45RA+ naive T cells. The source of these receptors is a human donor in good health. Some libraries in this study had Jurkat cell RNA spiked in.

This clonotype occurred many times. This chain joins TRBV6-2 or TRBV6-3 and TRBJ1-1, with TRBD1 matching over 7 bases. The germline V gene has CDR1 MNHEY and CDR2 SVGEGT. With 6 bases clipped from V and 11 bases from J, the junction kept 6 bases outside the gene matches. The length of the CDR3 is 11 residues. The CDR3 DNA reads as TGTGCCAGCAGATATGACAGGGATGCTTTCTTT. Its translation is CASRYDRDAFF.

This clonotype was recorded many times. This chain connects TRBV24-1 to TRBJ2-3; D remains unclear. Trimming pared 4 bases from V and 2 bases from J, leaving 6 bases between. In germline, CDR1 is KGHDR, CDR2 SFDVKD. The CDR3 has 13 amino acids. CDR3 sequence (DNA): TGTGCCACCAGTGAGGGTCTCACAGATACGCAGTATTTT. Its protein is CATSEGLTDTQYF.

The sample holds a few counts of this clonotype. J is TRBJ2-1 and V is TRBV13; D is unclear. Germline V gives CDR1 PRHDT, CDR2 FYEKMQ (reference sequence). V was clipped by 4 bases and J by 14 bases, with 15 bases between them. The length of the CDR3 is 12 residues. CDR3 protein: CASSSYDLSKFF. The CDR3 coding sequence is TGTGCCAGCAGCTCGTATGATTTGAGTAAGTTCTTC.

Note on this clonotype: A much larger clone differs from this one at a single base, so this may be a read error. The V and J genes are TRBV11-2 and TRBJ2-7, with TRBD1 identical over 7 bases. The V segment lost 5 bases and the J segment 4 bases; nucleotides outside the gene matches: 5. Germline assignment: CDR1 SGHAT and CDR2 FQNNGV. This CDR3 has 13 amino acids. The CDR3, as DNA: TGTGCCAGCAGCCAAGGGACAGTGTACGAGCAGTACTTC. This encodes CASSQGTVYEQYF.

This clonotype was seen at least ten times. The chain is built from TRBV7-2 and TRBJ1-1; D perhaps matches TRBD1 (6 bases). Trimming shortened V by 5 bases and J by 0 bases, and 19 bases separated the two germline ends. In germline, CDR1 is SGHTA, CDR2 FQGNSA. CDR3 size: 17 residues. For the CDR3, the DNA is TGTGCCAGCAGCACTCGACAGGTTACGGGGATGAACACTGAAGCTTTCTTT. Amino acids: CASSTRQVTGMNTEAFF.

This clonotype was seen more than once but under ten times. This sequence joins TRBV19 and TRBJ2-2; the D gene is possibly TRBD2 (6 bases). CDR3 length equals 14 residues. Germline CDR1 LNHDA, CDR2 SQIVND (reference sequence). Trimming shortened V by 3 bases and J by 6 bases, and 11 bases separated the two germline ends. In DNA form, the CDR3 reads TGTGCCAGTAGTATCTTGGGGAGGTCCGGGGAGCTGTTTTTT. It yields the protein CASSILGRSGELFF. Full variable domain (remainder filled in from reference TRBV19 and TRBJ2-2): DGGITQSPKYLFRKEGQNVTLSCEQNLNHDAMYWYRQDPGQGLRLIYYSQIVNDFQKGDIAEGYSVSREKKESFPLTVTSAQKNPTAFYLCASSILGRSGELFFGEGSRLTVL.

This clonotype was counted many times. The chain links TRBV20-1 to TRBJ2-7, with TRBD1 identical over 7 bases. V gave up 1 base and J gave up 2 bases; unmatched junction bases: 8. Per the germline V gene, CDR1 is DFQATT and CDR2 is SNEGSKA (reference sequence). CDR3 length: 15 amino acids. The CDR3 DNA is TGCAGTGCTAGAGTCAGGGACAGTGCCACCTACGAGCAGTACTTC. It specifies CSARVRDSATYEQYF.

In this sample, this clonotype turned up many times. The chain links TRBV28 to TRBJ2-7; D possibly matches TRBD1 or TRBD2 (6 bases each). The CDR3 length is 16 residues. Looked up from germline, CDR1 is MDHEN and CDR2 is SYDVKM. Trimming removed 6 bases from V and 6 bases from J, with 24 bases in between. CDR3 DNA: TGTGCCAGCAGCCCCTTTGGGGGCGGGACAAGTCCCGAGCAGTACTTC. This gives the protein CASSPFGGGTSPEQYF.

This clonotype appeared many times. The chain carries TRBV5-1 and TRBJ2-2, with 9 bases matching TRBD2. From germline, CDR1 is SGHRS and CDR2 YFSETQ. V lost 0 bases and J lost 4; bases outside the gene matches: 10. The CDR3 extends over 18 amino acids. In DNA form, the CDR3 reads TGCGCCAGCAGCTTGGTGACTAGCGGTGTTAGTGGCACCGGGGAGCTGTTTTTT. It is translated as CASSLVTSGVSGTGELFF.

This clonotype has a handful of counts. This chain uses TRBV5-3 with TRBJ2-5, with TRBD2 identical over 9 bases. TRBV5-3 is an ORF; its function is uncertain. This CDR3 region has 15 residues. The V and J ends lost 0 bases and 2 bases, in that order; junction bases with no gene match: 2. The CDR3 loop is CARSLASGKQETQYF. The CDR3 nucleotides read TGTGCCAGAAGCTTGGCTAGCGGGAAACAAGAGACCCAGTACTTC.

By sample fraction, this clonotype is medium-sized. V is TRBV12-3 or TRBV12-4 and J is TRBJ1-6; no reliable D call. There are 14 residues in the CDR3. V lost 5 bases to trimming and J lost 1 base, with 6 bases between them. CDR3 loop: CASSTDSYNSPLHF. CDR3 nucleotide sequence: TGTGCCAGCAGTACCGATTCCTATAATTCACCCCTCCACTTT.

In this sample, this clonotype turned up many times. V gene TRBV9 combines with J gene TRBJ2-7; 7 bases map to TRBD2. Germline V lookup: CDR1 SGDLS, CDR2 YYNGEE. This CDR3 has 15 residues. V gave up 4 bases and J gave up 4 bases; unmatched junction bases: 11. CDR3 nucleotide sequence: TGTGCCAGCAGCCCAGAGGGCGGGAGTAGGTACGAGCAGTACTTC. This codes for CASSPEGGSRYEQYF.

This clonotype showed up many times. The chain combines TRBV10-2 with TRBJ2-7; D gene unclear. The CDR3 loop spans 11 amino acids. Germline assignment: CDR1 WSHSY and CDR2 SAAADI. Between the trimmed V and J ends, which lost 5 bases and 3 bases, there was a span of 5 bases. The CDR3 spells CASSKGYEQYF. CDR3 in DNA: TGCGCCAGCAGTAAGGGCTACGAGCAGTACTTC.

This clonotype was seen at least ten times. V is TRBV27 and J is TRBJ2-7, with D perhaps given as TRBD1 or TRBD2 (5 bases each). The CDR3 is made up of 12 amino acids. Between the trimmed V and J ends, which lost 8 bases and 9 bases, there was a span of 17 bases. The germline CDR1 and CDR2 sequences are MNHEY and SMNVEV (reference sequence). The CDR3 DNA follows: TGTGCCAGCGGAAACCGGGACCTGTGGCAGTACTTC. Protein product: CASGNRDLWQYF.

This clonotype was counted at least ten times. The gene calls are TRBV10-3 and TRBJ2-5, with TRBD2 matching 14 bases. Per the germline V gene, CDR1 is ENHRY and CDR2 is SYGVKD. The CDR3 contains 19 residues. The V gene end was trimmed by 0 bases and the J gene end by 4 bases; junction bases not matched to a gene: 10. Written as DNA, the CDR3 is TGTGCCATCAGTGAGTCGCCGGGACTAGCGGGAGCAGTTCGAGAGACCCAGTACTTC. This codes for CAISESPGLAGAVRETQYF.

This clonotype was detected ten times or more. The chain is built from TRBV5-4 and TRBJ2-3; D ambiguous. This CDR3 is built from 12 residues. V lost 3 bases and J lost 2, with 4 bases in between. Per the germline V gene, CDR1 is SGHNT and CDR2 is YYREEE (reference sequence). The CDR3 nucleotides are TGTGCCAGCAGCTCGGACACAGATACGCAGTATTTT. It translates to CASSSDTDTQYF.

Turning to this clonotype: This may stem from a read error, because a much larger clone lies one nucleotide away. The chain recombines TRBV19 with TRBJ2-1; TRBD2 matches at 8 bases. This CDR3 is 14 amino acids long. CDR1 is LNHDA and CDR2 is SQIVND in the germline V gene (reference sequence). V shed 8 bases and J 3 bases; nucleotides not matched to a gene: 6. CDR3 nucleotide sequence: TGTGCCAGTTGTCCCGGGACTAGCTACAATGAGCAGTTCTTC. Translating it yields CASCPGTSYNEQFF.

This clonotype was detected only a few times. The chain employs TRBV20-1 and TRBJ2-7, with 12 positions matching TRBD1. With V trimmed by 2 bases and J by 6 bases, 14 bases remained unmatched. The CDR3 is 17 residues long. CDR1 and CDR2 from the germline V gene are DFQATT and SNEGSKA (reference sequence). The CDR3 here is CSARSRDRGRLDSEQYF. CDR3 DNA sequence: TGCAGTGCTAGATCCAGGGACAGGGGGCGTTTAGATTCCGAGCAGTACTTC.

Note on this clonotype: A much larger clone sits a single nucleotide away, making a read error possible. J is TRBJ2-2 and V is TRBV29-1; TRBD2 agrees at 8 bases. Per the germline V gene, CDR1 is SQVTM and CDR2 is ANQGSEA. J gave up 6 bases and V 7 bases, and 7 bases lay outside the gene matches. The CDR3 sequence is 13 residues long. Here the CDR3 DNA reads TGCAGCGGCTCGCCGGGAGGGCCCGGGGAGCTGTTTTTT. This gives the protein CSGSPGGPGELFF.

In this sample, this clonotype turned up many times. The chain couples TRBV5-8 to TRBJ2-3; 9 bases are shared with TRBD1. The germline V gene encodes CDR1 SGHTS and CDR2 YDEGEE. After removal of 5 bases from V and 3 bases from J, the junction contained 7 bases not matched to a gene. There are 15 residues in the CDR3. The CDR3 loop is CASSWGQGPTDTQYF. CDR3 DNA: TGTGCCAGCAGTTGGGGACAGGGACCGACAGATACGCAGTATTTT.

This clonotype appeared many times. The genes are TRBV9 and TRBJ2-7; D might be TRBD2 (5 bases). Germline V gene sequence: CDR1 SGDLS, CDR2 YYNGEE. This CDR3 region has 16 residues. Trimming removed 0 bases from V and 2 bases from J, with 15 bases in between. The CDR3 loop is CASSVGPGNIPYEQYF. As DNA, the CDR3 is TGTGCCAGCAGCGTAGGTCCGGGGAACATACCCTACGAGCAGTACTTC.

This clonotype was detected ten times or more. This chain joins TRBV27 and TRBJ1-2, with D perhaps matching TRBD1 (5 bases). The CDR3 is 13 residues long. The V end lost 3 bases, the J end lost 2 bases, and 7 bases lay between the germline ends. The germline CDR1 and CDR2 sequences are MNHEY and SMNVEV (reference sequence). CDR3 DNA: TGTGCCAGCAGTTTTGACAGCAACTATGGCTACACCTTC. Translating gives CASSFDSNYGYTF.

Details on this clonotype: Without the conserved terminal phenylalanine or tryptophan, this CDR3 likely stems from a read error. The chain joins TRBV12-5 to TRBJ2-7, with D unresolved. Per germline, CDR1 LGHNT and CDR2 FRNRAP. CDR3 length: 15 residues. Written as DNA, the CDR3 is TGTGCTAGTGGTCTGGTAAGGGAAGTATTTTACGAGCAGTACCTC. It encodes CASGLVREVFYEQYL.